The following is a T cell receptor beta chain sequence with its context. Donors in Cohort 3 counted as recovered after two negative PCRs, clearance, or symptom resolution. This CDR3 comprises 18 residues. CDR1 is SGHRS and CDR2 is YFSETQ in the germline V gene. V trimming: 4 bases; J trimming: 3 bases; junction bases outside the gene matches: 12. The data are from a study of blood T cell repertoires in COVID-19. Clones were sequenced by immunoSEQ multiplex PCR, and TCRdb holds only the in-frame ones, with some missing. The table includes about 380,000 clones, roughly 91% detected once. The receptor was derived from a young woman who had recovered from COVID-19. Input material: PBMCs or T cells enriched from blood (not recorded which). This sequence joins TRBV5-1 and TRBJ2-3; 12 bases align to TRBD1. CDR3 in amino acids: CASSRSSGTGGITDTQYF. The CDR3 nucleotides are TGCGCCAGCAGCAGATCATCCGGGACAGGGGGCATAACAGATACGCAGTATTTT.